These 20 T cell receptor beta chains share one sample of origin, sequenced in a study of neurological immune-mediated disorders. Regarding time point: technical triplicate 3. TCRdb called the 5' RACE reads again in MiXCR, with one record for every CDR3 protein. This sample has 25,000 to 30,000 distinct CDR3 sequences; about 17% occur once, and the top ten carry about 5%. The sequencing sample was made of CD4+ T cells from blood. The source is a female donor with HTLV-1-associated myelopathy (HAM/TSP).

This clonotype was observed at least ten times. The chain uses TRBV3-1 and TRBJ1-1; D is ambiguous. This CDR3 region has 13 residues. Germline CDR1 LGHDT, CDR2 YNNKEL (reference sequence). The V and J ends lost 1 base and 1 base respectively, with 4 bases between them. This CDR3 reads CASSQVGNTEAFF. The CDR3 nucleotides read TGTGCCAGCAGCCAAGTGGGGAACACTGAAGCTTTCTTT.

This clonotype appeared many times. V usage is TRBV5-1 and J usage is TRBJ2-6; D may be TRBD1 (6 bases). The CDR3 spans 18 residues. Trimming removed 2 bases from V and 1 base from J, with 16 bases in between. Germline V gives CDR1 SGHRS, CDR2 YFSETQ. CDR3 DNA: TGCGCCAGCAGCTTAACGACAGGTCCCAGATCTGGGGCCAACGTCCTGACTTTC. Translating gives CASSLTTGPRSGANVLTF. The full variable domain, its missing parts supplied by reference TRBV5-1 and TRBJ2-6, is KAGVTQTPRYLIKTRGQQVTLSCSPISGHRSVSWYQQTPGQGLQFLFEYFSETQRNKGNFPGRFSGRQFSNSRSEMNVSTLELGDSALYLCASSLTTGPRSGANVLTFGAGSRLTVL.

This clonotype was detected many times. V and J are TRBV18 and TRBJ2-7, with D perhaps TRBD1 (6 bases). Germline V gene data show CDR1 as KGHSH and CDR2 as LQKENI. The CDR3 loop spans 14 amino acids. The V gene lost 2 bases and the J gene lost 2 bases, with 10 bases spanning the gap. The DNA for the CDR3 is TGTGCCAGCTCACCAGGGGGCAACACCTACGAGCAGTACTTC. This encodes CASSPGGNTYEQYF. Looking up the rest from reference TRBV18 and TRBJ2-7 gives the full variable domain: NAGVMQNPRHLVRRRGQEARLRCSPMKGHSHVYWYRQLPEEGLKFMVYLQKENIIDESGMPKERFSAEFPKEGPSILRIQQVVRGDSAAYFCASSPGGNTYEQYFGPGTRLTVT.

This clonotype has a count of ten or more. This sequence joins TRBV5-5 and TRBJ2-2; 9 nucleotides align to TRBD1. CDR3 size: 16 residues. CDR1 and CDR2 from the germline V gene are SGHKS and YYEKEE (reference sequence). J gave up 0 bases and V 3 bases, and 3 bases lay outside the gene matches. The CDR3 here is CASSYGTGPNTGELFF. The CDR3 nucleotides read TGTGCCAGCAGCTACGGGACAGGGCCGAACACCGGGGAGCTGTTTTTT.

The chain joins TRBV19 to TRBJ1-2; D gene unclear. There are 14 residues in the CDR3. V was clipped by 1 base and J by 11 bases, with 17 bases between them. In germline, CDR1 is LNHDA, CDR2 SQIVND (reference sequence). This CDR3 reads CASSIADGDYRYTF. The CDR3 DNA is TGTGCCAGTAGTATAGCCGACGGCGACTATAGATACACCTTC.

This sequence joins TRBV12-3 or TRBV12-4 and TRBJ1-6, with a tentative D call TRBD1 (6 bases). CDR3 length: 13 residues. V was clipped by 8 bases and J by 10 bases, with 15 bases between them. CDR3 residues: CASGLLGGSPLHF. CDR3 sequence (DNA): TGTGCCAGCGGACTCCTCGGGGGCTCACCCCTCCACTTT.

The chain has TRBV20-1 and TRBJ2-1, with TRBD2 identical over 9 bases. This CDR3 has 15 amino acids. Looked up from germline, CDR1 is DFQATT and CDR2 is SNEGSKA (reference sequence). The J segment lost 10 bases and the V segment lost 5 bases, leaving 15 bases of the junction unmatched. The CDR3 reads CSAEGTSWIRDEQFF. As DNA, the CDR3 is TGCAGTGCTGAAGGGACTAGCTGGATAAGGGACGAGCAGTTCTTC.

This clonotype came up once. This rearrangement joins TRBV9 to TRBJ1-2; D is possibly TRBD1 (5 bases). The germline V gene has CDR1 SGDLS and CDR2 YYNGEE. This CDR3 comprises 14 residues. V was clipped by 2 bases and J by 7 bases, with 15 bases between them. CDR3 protein: CASSVAGKRGGYTF. The CDR3, as DNA: TGTGCCAGCAGCGTCGCAGGGAAACGGGGTGGCTACACCTTC.

Many counts were recorded for this clonotype. This chain connects TRBV5-6 to TRBJ2-7, with D tentatively TRBD1 (6 bases). V was clipped by 1 base and J by 0 bases, with 20 bases between them. Germline-derived CDR1 and CDR2 are SGHDT and YYEEEE. This CDR3 region has 18 residues. CDR3 sequence: CASSLWAPTGSLSYEQYF. The CDR3 DNA is TGTGCCAGCAGCTTGTGGGCCCCGACAGGATCCCTCTCCTACGAGCAGTACTTC. The full variable domain, completed using reference TRBV5-6 and TRBJ2-7, is DAGVTQSPTHLIKTRGQQVTLRCSPKSGHDTVSWYQQALGQGPQFIFQYYEEEERQRGNFPDRFSGHQFPNYSSELNVNALLLGDSALYLCASSLWAPTGSLSYEQYFGPGTRLTVT.

By sample fraction, this clonotype is medium-sized. The CDR3 loop reads CASSFGGGAFF. The DNA of the CDR3 is TGTGCCAGCAGTTTCGGAGGGGGAGCTTTCTTT. This rearrangement joins TRBV12-3 or TRBV12-4 to TRBJ1-1, with D maybe TRBD1 (6 bases). With 3 bases removed from V and 10 bases from J, the gap between germline ends came to 9 bases. The CDR3 runs to 11 residues.

This clonotype was found many times. The V call is TRBV15, the J call TRBJ2-7; possible D gene TRBD2, 5 bases. Trimming stripped 0 bases from V and 2 bases from J, with 8 bases between. Germline CDR1 is LNHNV and CDR2 is YYDKDF (reference sequence). This CDR3 has 14 residues. CDR3 protein: CATSRDRGTYEQYF. CDR3 in DNA: TGTGCCACCAGCAGAGATCGGGGAACCTACGAGCAGTACTTC.

The sample holds many counts of this clonotype. This rearrangement joins TRBV20-1 to TRBJ1-2, with 8 bases fitting TRBD1. CDR3 size: 15 residues. J was trimmed by 7 bases and V by 3 bases; bases with no gene match: 13. CDR1 and CDR2 from the germline V gene are DFQATT and SNEGSKA (reference sequence). The CDR3 here is CSASKEGRGLSGYTF. The DNA for the CDR3 is TGCAGTGCTAGTAAGGAAGGCAGGGGGCTATCTGGCTACACCTTC.

The sample holds many counts of this clonotype. The V and J genes are TRBV7-9 and TRBJ2-1; D is undetermined. Germline CDR1 is SEHNR and CDR2 is FQNEAQ (reference sequence). V lost 5 bases and J lost 6, with 20 bases in between. CDR3 size: 16 residues. CDR3 coding DNA: TGTGCCAGCAGCGGATATTTTAACGGCCCGGCCAATGAGCAGTTCTTC. Protein: CASSGYFNGPANEQFF.

This clonotype has a count of ten or more. The chain uses TRBV24-1 and TRBJ2-1; D not certain. CDR1 is KGHDR, CDR2 SFDVKD, per germline. The CDR3 has 13 amino acids. V gave up 4 bases and J gave up 7 bases, with 10 bases separating them. CDR3 nucleotide sequence: TGTGCCACCAGTGACCCACGGAGAAATGAGCAGTTCTTC. Residues: CATSDPRRNEQFF.

At least ten counts were recorded for this clonotype. This chain joins TRBV20-1 and TRBJ2-1; no reliable D call. The V end was cut by 5 bases, the J end by 7 bases, with 12 bases between. The CDR3 sequence is 12 residues long. Germline V lookup: CDR1 DFQATT, CDR2 SNEGSKA (reference sequence). CDR3 amino acids: CSAPHLTNEQFF. Written as DNA, the CDR3 is TGCAGTGCTCCACACCTCACAAATGAGCAGTTCTTC.

The V call is TRBV5-1, the J call TRBJ1-4; TRBD1 matches 9 bases. Germline values: CDR1 SGHRS, CDR2 YFSETQ. This CDR3 contains 16 residues. V dropped 0 bases and J dropped 7; count of bases not matched to a gene: 7. The CDR3, as DNA: TGCGCCAGCAGCTTGGGACAGGGGGAAAGTGTTGAAAAACTGTTTTTT. This sequence encodes CASSLGQGESVEKLFF.

In this sample, this clonotype turned up many times. The rearrangement uses TRBV2 and TRBJ2-7; 10 bases match TRBD1. With V trimmed by 3 bases and J by 5 bases, 4 bases remained unmatched. CDR3 length equals 14 residues. The V gene's germline CDR1 is SNHLY and CDR2 FYNNEI. CDR3 nucleotide sequence: TGTGCCAGCAGTGATGACAGGGGGCGCGACGAGCAGTACTTC. Translated, it gives CASSDDRGRDEQYF.

Ten or more counts support this clonotype. V is TRBV24-1 and J is TRBJ2-1; a possible D gene is TRBD2 (5 bases). This CDR3 comprises 17 residues. With 3 bases removed from V and 2 bases from J, the gap between germline ends came to 16 bases. Germline CDR1 and CDR2: KGHDR and SFDVKD. DNA of the CDR3: TGTGCCACCAGTGATCCTCAGCGGCTGCCTGCCTACAATGAGCAGTTCTTC. Residues: CATSDPQRLPAYNEQFF.

This clonotype was found many times. V usage is TRBV10-2 and J usage is TRBJ1-1; D is possibly TRBD1 (5 bases). CDR3 length: 11 residues. V was clipped by 2 bases and J by 11 bases, with 9 bases between them. CDR1 and CDR2 (germline): WSHSY, SAAADI. The CDR3 here is CASSEGTDAFF. Here the CDR3 DNA reads TGCGCCAGCAGTGAGGGGACGGATGCTTTCTTT.

This clonotype was seen many times. This rearrangement joins TRBV20-1 to TRBJ2-3; 8 positions match TRBD2. With 6 bases clipped from V and 3 bases from J, the junction kept 8 bases outside the gene matches. Germline values: CDR1 DFQATT, CDR2 SNEGSKA (reference sequence). This CDR3 is built from 14 residues. CDR3 loop: CSAMREARTDTQYF. The CDR3 DNA is TGCAGTGCAATGCGGGAGGCGAGGACAGATACGCAGTATTTT.